A few counts support the clone carrying this T cell receptor (beta chain). Its cognate antigen is unknown. The ends lost 3 bases at V and 4 bases at J; junction bases unmatched: 10. Germline V CDR1 and CDR2: SGHAT, FQNNGV. This CDR3 region has 17 residues. The sample belongs to a study of CD8 T cells in ankylosing spondylitis. Notes on the study in general: The study identified a TCR beta motif of several highly homologous variants that appeared characteristic of ankylosing spondylitis blood. Disease-linked clones bore a CD8+ phenotype and were relatively rare in peripheral blood. In synovial fluid and blood from reactive arthritis, some motif variants were previously reported.

One entry per CDR3 protein, called by TCRdb with MiXCR from the 5' RACE reads. The table shows approximately 25,000 distinct CDR3 sequences, with roughly a sixth occurring only once. This rearrangement joins TRBV11-2 to TRBJ2-1, with 9 positions matching TRBD2. Sequencing input: blood. The receptor's source is a male donor with ankylosing spondylitis or in good health (not recorded which). DNA of the CDR3: TGTGCCAGCAGCTTCCTGACCGGGACTAGCCCTTACAATGAGCAGTTCTTC. Translating it yields CASSFLTGTSPYNEQFF.